Below, 22 T cell receptor beta chains from the same sample are listed, as sequenced in a study of T cells after yellow fever vaccination. TCRdb itself ran the 5' RACE reads through MiXCR, one entry per CDR3 protein. The table lists hundreds of thousands of distinct CDR3 sequences, roughly 8.7% of them singletons, with about a sixth in the top ten. Sequenced here: PBMCs, sampled on the day of the first yellow fever vaccination. Source of these receptors: a man between 18 and 29 years old who received the YFV17D yellow fever vaccine.

The chain combines TRBV24-1 with TRBJ2-5; TRBD1 matches 8 bases. There are 16 residues in the CDR3. Germline CDR1 and CDR2: KGHDR and SFDVKD. V lost 4 bases to trimming and J lost 0 bases; unmatched junction nucleotides: 6. This CDR3 is CATSEPTGDHQETQYF. The CDR3 DNA reads TGTGCCACCAGTGAGCCGACAGGGGACCACCAAGAGACCCAGTACTTC.

The chain joins TRBV11-2 to TRBJ1-4; 7 bases line up with TRBD1. V dropped 1 base and J dropped 8; count of bases not matched to a gene: 10. The CDR3 extends over 16 amino acids. The V gene's germline CDR1 is SGHAT and CDR2 FQNNGV. CDR3 sequence: CASSLVGAGGLEKLFF. CDR3 bases: TGTGCCAGCAGCTTAGTAGGCGCAGGGGGGTTAGAAAAACTGTTTTTT.

The rearrangement links TRBV7-9 to TRBJ2-7; D gene uncertain. Trimming cost V 4 bases and J 3 bases, with 7 bases left between them. In germline, CDR1 is SEHNR, CDR2 FQNEAQ (reference sequence). This CDR3 has 12 residues. CDR3 nucleotides: TGTGCCAGCAGCTCCTGGAACTACGAGCAGTACGTC. It translates to CASSSWNYEQYV.

Ten or more counts support this clonotype. The junction does not match germline at one end; this may be a read error. V usage is TRBV7-7 and J usage is TRBJ2-1; D gene ambiguous. CDR1 and CDR2 from the germline V gene are SSHAT and FNYEAQ (reference sequence). The length of the CDR3 is 13 residues. CDR3 DNA sequence: TGTGCTAGCAGCCCGGGCCATGACAATGAGCAGTTCTTC. Encoded protein: CASSPGHDNEQFF.

V and J are TRBV7-6 and TRBJ2-1, with a weak D call TRBD2 (5 bases). Trimming stripped 0 bases from V and 6 bases from J, with 12 bases between. There are 15 residues in the CDR3. Germline V gene sequence: CDR1 SGHVS, CDR2 FNYEAQ. CDR3 sequence reads: CASSLAVPGSNEQFF. The CDR3 DNA is TGTGCCAGCAGCTTAGCAGTACCGGGATCCAATGAGCAGTTCTTC.

This clonotype came up many times. The V and J genes are TRBV6-2 or TRBV6-3 and TRBJ2-3; 12 bases agree with TRBD2. Per the germline V gene, CDR1 is MNHEY and CDR2 is SVGEGT. The junction had 25 bases not matched to a gene; V was cut back by 7 bases and J by 8 bases. The CDR3 is 20 amino acids. The CDR3, as DNA: TGTGCCAGCATCTCATATGGAGCTAGCGGGGGGGCCATAGGAGTCGGTACGCAGTATTTT. Its protein is CASISYGASGGAIGVGTQYF.

This clonotype occurred a few times. The V and J genes are TRBV12-3 or TRBV12-4 and TRBJ1-2, with a weak D call TRBD1 (6 bases). The CDR3 covers 13 residues. Trimming pared 5 bases from V and 4 bases from J, leaving 11 bases between. The chain's CDR3 is CASSRQGLYGYTF. CDR3 in DNA: TGTGCCAGCAGTCGTCAGGGGCTCTATGGCTACACCTTC.

This chain links TRBV7-8 with TRBJ1-3, with D perhaps TRBD1 (6 bases). V dropped 5 bases and J dropped 3 bases, with 14 bases sitting between them. Germline V CDR1 and CDR2: SGHVS, FQNEAQ. The CDR3 covers 15 residues. The CDR3 sequence is CASSPRQEYGNTIYF. CDR3 in DNA: TGTGCCAGCAGCCCGCGACAGGAGTATGGAAACACCATATATTTT.

There are many counts of this clonotype. CDR3 nucleotides: TGTGCCAGCAGTTGGGGGGGACAGGGCGAAGCTTTCTTT. Protein: CASSWGGQGEAFF. The chain joins TRBV28 to TRBJ1-1, with TRBD1 matching over 9 bases. The length of the CDR3 is 13 residues. Trimming took 4 bases from V and 8 from J; bases not matched to a gene: 5. CDR1 and CDR2 (germline): MDHEN, SYDVKM.

The chain uses TRBV3-1 and TRBJ2-5, with TRBD2 identical over 10 bases. In germline, CDR1 is LGHDT, CDR2 YNNKEL (reference sequence). The ends lost 4 bases at V and 2 bases at J; junction bases unmatched: 10. There are 17 residues in the CDR3. CDR3 DNA sequence: TGTGCCAGCAGCCGGAAGCAGCTAGCGGGGGAGCAAGAGACCCAGTACTTC. It is translated as CASSRKQLAGEQETQYF.

The V and J genes are TRBV6-1 and TRBJ2-7; no clear D. CDR3 length equals 14 residues. Looked up from germline, CDR1 is MNHNS and CDR2 is SASEGT. Trimming took off 1 base at V and 2 bases at J, with 9 bases between the two ends. This CDR3 is CASSEGAGPYEQYV. The CDR3 DNA reads TGTGCCAGCAGTGAAGGGGCAGGCCCCTACGAGCAGTACGTC.

The rearrangement joins TRBV20-1 to TRBJ2-5, with 8 nucleotides matching TRBD2. The V gene's germline CDR1 is DFQATT and CDR2 SNEGSKA (reference sequence). V dropped 7 bases and J dropped 6; count of bases not matched to a gene: 19. The CDR3 length is 16 residues. The CDR3 is CSVWGEAGGMGKTQYF. CDR3 in DNA: TGCAGTGTCTGGGGGGAGGCGGGGGGCATGGGAAAGACCCAGTACTTC.

V and J are TRBV20-1 and TRBJ2-7, with 7 positions matching TRBD1. Germline V gene data show CDR1 as DFQATT and CDR2 as SNEGSKA (reference sequence). With V trimmed by 2 bases and J by 2 bases, 12 bases remained unmatched. The CDR3 covers 16 residues. DNA for the CDR3: TGCAGTGCTAGACCCCCTCGCGGACAGGCAGCCTACGAGCAGTACGTC. Amino acids: CSARPPRGQAAYEQYV.

In this sample, this clonotype turned up a few times. V is TRBV6-5 and J is TRBJ2-6; 10 bases fit TRBD1. CDR1 and CDR2 (germline): MNHEY, SVGAGI. This CDR3 is 19 amino acids long. The junction had 12 bases not matched to a gene; V was cut back by 4 bases and J by 3 bases. As DNA, the CDR3 is TGTGCCAGCAGTTGGAAAGGGACAGGGGCTTCCGGTGGGGCCAACGTCCTGACTTTC. Translating it yields CASSWKGTGASGGANVLTF.

This clonotype was observed a single time. This chain uses TRBV6-2 or TRBV6-3 with TRBJ2-5; D unresolved. This CDR3 has 13 amino acids. Germline CDR1 and CDR2: MNHEY and SVGEGT. Trimming took off 2 bases at V and 5 bases at J, with 9 bases between the two ends. The CDR3 DNA sequence: TGTGCCAGCAGTTACGAGCCCCTGGAGACCCAGTACTTC. Its translation: CASSYEPLETQYF.

This chain's CDR3 is CASSIQGGGNTEAFF. The CDR3 nucleotides are TGTGCCAGCAGCATTCAGGGAGGGGGGAACACTGAAGCTTTCTTT. The rearrangement joins TRBV7-2 to TRBJ1-1, with D possibly TRBD1 on 6 matching bases. Trimming took 5 bases from V and 1 from J, leaving 14 bases between them. The CDR3 runs to 15 residues. Germline V gene lookup returns CDR1 SGHTA and CDR2 FQGNSA.

This clonotype appeared a few times. The gene calls are TRBV6-1 and TRBJ2-3; no firm D call. CDR1 and CDR2 (germline): MNHNS, SASEGT. The CDR3 is made up of 15 amino acids. Trimming shortened V by 0 bases and J by 6 bases, and 13 bases separated the two germline ends. CDR3 amino acids: CASSEARSSLDTQYF. CDR3 nucleotides: TGTGCCAGCAGTGAAGCAAGATCGAGCCTTGATACGCAGTATTTT.

The chain links TRBV6-5 to TRBJ2-3; 8 bases are shared with TRBD2. CDR3 length: 14 residues. Germline loops: CDR1 MNHEY, CDR2 SVGAGI. V shed 4 bases, J shed 7 bases, and the junction held 7 bases outside the gene matches. CDR3 region: CASSSGGAGHTQYF. The DNA for the CDR3 is TGTGCCAGCAGTTCCGGGGGGGCGGGCCATACGCAGTATTTT.

The chain joins TRBV7-9 to TRBJ2-1; D is undetermined. In germline, CDR1 is SEHNR, CDR2 FQNEAQ (reference sequence). The CDR3 is made up of 11 amino acids. V shed 6 bases and J shed 10 bases, with 10 bases lying between them. The CDR3 spells CASRAAREQFF. The CDR3 DNA reads as TGTGCCAGCAGAGCTGCCCGGGAGCAGTTCTTC.

CDR3 bases: TGCAGTCCAGGGGGGGGGGCCACTGAAGCTTTCTTT. Its protein product is CSPGGGATEAFF. This sequence joins TRBV20-1 and TRBJ1-1, with TRBD1 matching over 7 bases. This CDR3 is built from 12 residues. Trimming removed 8 bases from V and 4 bases from J; junction bases left unmatched: 7. The germline V gene encodes CDR1 DFQATT and CDR2 SNEGSKA (reference sequence).

The table lists this clonotype with many counts. The chain couples TRBV7-2 to TRBJ2-3; TRBD2 agrees at 8 bases. This CDR3 has 14 residues. Germline V CDR1 and CDR2: SGHTA, FQGNSA. J was trimmed by 6 bases and V by 8 bases; bases with no gene match: 10. CDR3 nucleotide sequence: TGTGCCAGCCGGAAACGACTAGCGACGGATACGCAGTATTTT. Amino acids: CASRKRLATDTQYF.

This clonotype was detected only a few times. The rearrangement uses TRBV5-5 and TRBJ2-2; the match to TRBD2 covers 7 bases. The germline V gene encodes CDR1 SGHKS and CDR2 YYEKEE (reference sequence). The CDR3 extends over 16 amino acids. With 3 bases clipped from V and 3 bases from J, the junction kept 8 bases outside the gene matches. The DNA of the CDR3 is TGTGCCAGCAGCTCGCCGGGGGGATGGGACACCGGGGAGCTGTTTTTT. Its translation is CASSSPGGWDTGELFF.